The 10 T cell receptor beta chains reported below all come from one sample, sequenced in a study of identical twins. TCRdb recomputed calls from the 5' RACE reads with MiXCR, one row per CDR3 protein. The table has about 570,000 distinct CDR3 sequences, 9.6% seen once; the top ten hold under 3%. These data were likewise used in another study, on yellow fever vaccine responses in identical twins.

What was sequenced was PBMCs. Receptor source: a woman between 18 and 29 years old in good health.

This clonotype was counted between two and nine times. The chain links TRBV20-1 to TRBJ2-3; the match to TRBD2 covers 7 bases. This CDR3 has 15 amino acids. Looked up from germline, CDR1 is DFQATT and CDR2 is SNEGSKA (reference sequence). Trimming took 0 bases from V and 2 from J; bases not matched to a gene: 5. The CDR3: CSARDGGGLTDTQYF. The CDR3 nucleotides read TGCAGTGCTAGAGATGGGGGGGGTCTCACAGATACGCAGTATTTT.

J is TRBJ2-7 and V is TRBV29-1, with 11 bases that match TRBD1. J lost 2 bases, V lost 7 bases, and 7 bases had no gene match. The CDR3 has 14 residues. Germline V gives CDR1 SQVTM, CDR2 ANQGSEA. CDR3 amino acids: CSAKGDRGAYEQYF. Here the CDR3 DNA reads TGCAGCGCTAAGGGGGACAGGGGGGCCTACGAGCAGTACTTC.

This clonotype showed up many times. This rearrangement joins TRBV12-3 or TRBV12-4 to TRBJ1-1, with unresolved D. CDR3 length equals 14 residues. V shed 1 base and J shed 0 bases, with 6 bases lying between them. The CDR3 loop reads CASSLEIMNTEAFF. Written as DNA, the CDR3 is TGTGCCAGCAGTTTAGAAATCATGAACACTGAAGCTTTCTTT.

Ten or more counts support this clonotype. V is TRBV25-1 and J is TRBJ2-7, with no clear D. V was clipped by 8 bases and J by 0 bases, with 17 bases between them. The CDR3 runs to 15 residues. Germline CDR1 and CDR2: MGHDK and SYGVNS. The CDR3 DNA follows: TGTGCCAGCCAAGAGAACAAGGCCCTCTCCTACGAGCAGTACTTC. The encoded protein is CASQENKALSYEQYF.

The J gene is TRBJ2-5, the V gene TRBV3-1, with D unclear. The V end was cut by 1 base, the J end by 4 bases, with 10 bases between. This CDR3 contains 14 residues. CDR1 and CDR2 from the germline V gene are LGHDT and YNNKEL (reference sequence). The CDR3 here is CASSQVASLETQYF. The CDR3 DNA reads TGTGCCAGCAGCCAAGTCGCTAGTTTAGAGACCCAGTACTTC.

Notes on this clonotype: One junction end disagrees with the germline gene, perhaps due to a read error. The chain links TRBV2 to TRBJ2-2, with TRBD2 identical over 9 bases. The CDR3 extends over 18 amino acids. The V gene's germline CDR1 is SNHLY and CDR2 FYNNEI. CDR3 DNA: TGTGCCCGCAGTTTAGCAGGGCTAGCGGGGTTCTACACCGGGGAGCTGTTTTTT. Protein: CARSLAGLAGFYTGELFF.

The CDR3, as DNA: TGCGCCAGCAGCTGGGATTCAGATACGCAGTATTTT. This translates into CASSWDSDTQYF. The rearrangement links TRBV5-1 to TRBJ2-3; unclear D gene. This CDR3 has 12 residues. CDR1 and CDR2 (germline): SGHRS, YFSETQ. V was pared by 3 bases and J by 4 bases, with 6 bases between. Filled out from reference TRBV5-1 and TRBJ2-3, the complete variable domain reads KAGVTQTPRYLIKTRGQQVTLSCSPISGHRSVSWYQQTPGQGLQFLFEYFSETQRNKGNFPGRFSGRQFSNSRSEMNVSTLELGDSALYLCASSWDSDTQYFGPGTRLTVL.

This clonotype was counted many times. This chain connects TRBV5-1 to TRBJ2-7; 7 positions match TRBD1. The CDR3 sequence is 14 residues long. Germline lookup yields CDR1 SGHRS and CDR2 YFSETQ. J lost 3 bases, V lost 7 bases, and 10 bases had no gene match. The CDR3 region is CASQTMTGNYEQYF. The CDR3 DNA reads as TGCGCCAGCCAGACGATGACAGGGAACTACGAGCAGTACTTC.

The table lists this clonotype with a few counts. The chain links TRBV23-1 to TRBJ2-1, with 10 bases lining up with TRBD1. TRBV23-1 is designated an ORF whose function remains uncertain. J lost 9 bases, V lost 2 bases, and 22 bases had no gene match. This CDR3 contains 20 residues. Written as DNA, the CDR3 is TGCGCCAGCAGTCAACTTTCCGACCCCTCCGGGACAGGGGAAAGCATTGAGCAGTTCTTC. This gives the protein CASSQLSDPSGTGESIEQFF.

This clonotype came up a few times. This chain links TRBV7-2 with TRBJ2-2; D is perhaps TRBD1 (5 bases). The germline V gene has CDR1 SGHTA and CDR2 FQGNSA. The CDR3 has 15 residues. Between the trimmed V and J ends, which lost 3 bases and 2 bases, there was a span of 10 bases. CDR3 loop: CASSFPGRNTGELFF. DNA of the CDR3: TGTGCCAGCAGCTTCCCAGGGCGAAACACCGGGGAGCTGTTTTTT.